This TCR beta chain was obtained from a study of blood T cells in healthy people across ages. General observations from the study: Naive CD4+ cells and diversity were both higher in long-lived donors than in aged donors. PBMCs were not sorted, which prevented a conclusive comparison of naive versus antigen-experienced cells.

Samples each had at least 5 micrograms of total RNA extracted. Germline V lookup: CDR1 SGDLS, CDR2 YYNGEE. This CDR3 region has 14 residues. V was cut by 2 bases and J by 2 bases, with 11 bases left in between. Regarding this clonotype: The antigen is undetermined.

The authors ran a second PCR of 7 to 11 cycles using a sample-barcoded 5' primer and a J-beta primer mix. Each cDNA molecule was tagged by a template-switch adaptor that had 12 random nucleotides. One entry per CDR3 protein results from TCRdb running MiXCR on the 5' RACE reads. This sample has some 1.5 million distinct CDR3 sequences, with about 45% found just once. The rearrangement joins TRBV9 to TRBJ2-7, with TRBD2 as a possible D gene (6 bases). The material sequenced was blood. The clonotype originates from a woman aged 18-35 years in good health. The DNA of the CDR3 is TGTGCCAGCAGCGTCGGCGGGATTACCTACGAGCAGTACTTC. Translating it yields CASSVGGITYEQYF.